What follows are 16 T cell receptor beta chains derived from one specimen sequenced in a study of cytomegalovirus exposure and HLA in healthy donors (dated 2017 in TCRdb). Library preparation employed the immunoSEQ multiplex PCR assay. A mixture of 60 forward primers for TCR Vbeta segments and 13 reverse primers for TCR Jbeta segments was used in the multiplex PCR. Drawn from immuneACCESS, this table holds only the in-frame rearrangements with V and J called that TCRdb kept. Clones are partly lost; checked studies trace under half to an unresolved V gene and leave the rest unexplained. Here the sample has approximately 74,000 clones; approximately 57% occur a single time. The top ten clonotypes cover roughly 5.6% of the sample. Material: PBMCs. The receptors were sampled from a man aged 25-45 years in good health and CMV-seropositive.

The CDR3 coding sequence is TGTGCCAGCAGAATCACAGGGGATGGCTACACCTTC. Protein sequence: CASRITGDGYTF. The rearrangement uses TRBV2 and TRBJ1-2; 7 bases are a match to TRBD1. Trimming removed 6 bases from V and 6 bases from J; junction bases left unmatched: 4. The CDR3 is 12 amino acids. The germline CDR1 and CDR2 sequences are SNHLY and FYNNEI.

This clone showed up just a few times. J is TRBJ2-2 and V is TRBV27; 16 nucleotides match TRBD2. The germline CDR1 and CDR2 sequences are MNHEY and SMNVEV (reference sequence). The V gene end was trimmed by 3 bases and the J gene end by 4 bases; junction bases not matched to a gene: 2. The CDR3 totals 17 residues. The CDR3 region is CASSLGLAGGSTGELFF. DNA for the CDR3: TGTGCCAGCAGTTTGGGACTAGCGGGAGGGAGCACCGGGGAGCTGTTTTTT.

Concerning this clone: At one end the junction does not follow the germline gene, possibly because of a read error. In DNA form, the CDR3 reads TGTGCCATCAGCAGAGATACAGAACTAGCGGGACTAGGGGGTGACAATGAGCAGTTCTTC. As protein: CAISRDTELAGLGGDNEQFF. This chain links TRBV15 with TRBJ2-1, with 10 bases identical to TRBD2. CDR1 is LNHNV, CDR2 YYDKDF, per germline (reference sequence). CDR3 length: 20 amino acids.

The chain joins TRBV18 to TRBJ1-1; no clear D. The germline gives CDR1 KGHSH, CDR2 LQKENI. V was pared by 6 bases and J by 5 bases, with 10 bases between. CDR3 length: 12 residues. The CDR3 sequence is CASSWGGTEAFF. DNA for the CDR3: TGTGCCAGCTCCTGGGGAGGGACTGAAGCTTTCTTT.

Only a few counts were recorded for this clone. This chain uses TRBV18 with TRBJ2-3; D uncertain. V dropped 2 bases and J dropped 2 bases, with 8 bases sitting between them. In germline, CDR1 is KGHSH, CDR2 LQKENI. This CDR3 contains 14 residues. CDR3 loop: CASSPEFSTDTQYF. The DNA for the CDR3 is TGTGCCAGCTCACCAGAGTTCTCCACAGATACGCAGTATTTT.

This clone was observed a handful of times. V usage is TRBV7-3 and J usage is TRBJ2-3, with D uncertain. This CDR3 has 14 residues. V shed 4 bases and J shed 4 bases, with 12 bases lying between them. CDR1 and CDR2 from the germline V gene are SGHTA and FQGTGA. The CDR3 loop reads CASSSLQSPDTQYF. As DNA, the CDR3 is TGTGCCAGCAGCTCTCTCCAGTCCCCAGATACGCAGTATTTT. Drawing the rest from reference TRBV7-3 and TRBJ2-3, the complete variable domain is GAGVSQTPSNKVTEKGKYVELRCDPISGHTALYWYRQSLGQGPEFLIYFQGTGAADDSGLPNDRFFAVRPEGSVSTLKIQRTERGDSAVYLCASSSLQSPDTQYFGPGTRLTVL.

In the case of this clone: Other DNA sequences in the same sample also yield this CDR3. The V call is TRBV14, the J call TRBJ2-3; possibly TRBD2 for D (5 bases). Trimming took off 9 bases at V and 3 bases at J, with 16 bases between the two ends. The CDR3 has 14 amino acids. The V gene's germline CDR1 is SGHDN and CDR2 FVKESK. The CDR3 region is CASQGSGLTDTQYF. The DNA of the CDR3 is TGTGCCAGTCAAGGGTCGGGGTTGACAGATACGCAGTATTTT.

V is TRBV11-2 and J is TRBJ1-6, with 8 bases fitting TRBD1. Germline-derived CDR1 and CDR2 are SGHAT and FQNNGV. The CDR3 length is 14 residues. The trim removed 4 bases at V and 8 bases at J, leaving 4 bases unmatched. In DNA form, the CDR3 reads TGTGCCAGCAGCTCCGGACAGGGATATTCACCCCTCCACTTT. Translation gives CASSSGQGYSPLHF.

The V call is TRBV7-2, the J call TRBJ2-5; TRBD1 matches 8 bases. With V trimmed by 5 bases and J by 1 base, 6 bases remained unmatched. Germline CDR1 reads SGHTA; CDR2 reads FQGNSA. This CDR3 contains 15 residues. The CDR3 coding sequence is TGTGCCAGCAGCCCCCGGACAGGGCGCCAAGAGACCCAGTACTTC. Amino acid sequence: CASSPRTGRQETQYF.

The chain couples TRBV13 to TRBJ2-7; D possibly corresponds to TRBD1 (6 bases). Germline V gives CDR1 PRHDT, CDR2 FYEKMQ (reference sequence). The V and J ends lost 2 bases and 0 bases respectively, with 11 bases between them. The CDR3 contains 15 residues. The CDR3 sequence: CASSLLRDNSYEQYF. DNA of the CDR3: TGTGCCAGCAGCTTACTCCGGGACAACTCCTACGAGCAGTACTTC.

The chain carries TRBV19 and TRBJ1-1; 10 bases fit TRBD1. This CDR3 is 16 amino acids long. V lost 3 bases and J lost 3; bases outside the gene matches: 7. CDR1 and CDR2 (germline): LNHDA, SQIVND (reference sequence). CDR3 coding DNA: TGTGCCAGTAGTATCGCAACGACAGGGGGCCACACTGAAGCTTTCTTT. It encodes CASSIATTGGHTEAFF.

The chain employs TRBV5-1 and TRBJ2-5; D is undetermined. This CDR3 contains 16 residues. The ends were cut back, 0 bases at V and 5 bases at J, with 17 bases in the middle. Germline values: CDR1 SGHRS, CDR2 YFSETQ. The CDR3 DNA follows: TGCGCCAGCAGCTTGGCCCCTCTAGGCCCGGCGGAGACCCAGTACTTC. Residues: CASSLAPLGPAETQYF.

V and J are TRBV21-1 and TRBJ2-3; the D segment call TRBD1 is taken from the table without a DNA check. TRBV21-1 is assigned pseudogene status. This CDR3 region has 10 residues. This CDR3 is CAGFDRIGYF. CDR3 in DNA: TGTGCCGGCTTTGACAGGATCGGGTATTTT.

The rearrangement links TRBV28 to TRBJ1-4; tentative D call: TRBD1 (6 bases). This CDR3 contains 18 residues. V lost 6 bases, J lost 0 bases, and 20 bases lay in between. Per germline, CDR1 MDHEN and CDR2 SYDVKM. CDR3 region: CASRVVNGGHSTNEKLFF. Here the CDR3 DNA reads TGTGCCAGCAGAGTCGTTAACGGGGGGCACTCAACTAATGAAAAACTGTTTTTT.

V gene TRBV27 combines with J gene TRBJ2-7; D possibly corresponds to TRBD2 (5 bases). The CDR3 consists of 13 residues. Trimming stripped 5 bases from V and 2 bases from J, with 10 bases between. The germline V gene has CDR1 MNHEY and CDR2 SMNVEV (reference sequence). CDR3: CASSDRGTYEQYF. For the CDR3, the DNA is TGTGCCAGCAGTGACCGGGGAACCTACGAGCAGTACTTC.

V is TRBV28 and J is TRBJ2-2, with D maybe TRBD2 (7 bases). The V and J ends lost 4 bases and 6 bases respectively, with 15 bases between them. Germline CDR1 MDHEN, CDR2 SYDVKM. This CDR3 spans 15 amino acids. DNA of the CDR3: TGTGCCAGCAGTTCCCAACAGGGAGGGGCCGGGGAGCTGTTTTTT. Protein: CASSSQQGGAGELFF.